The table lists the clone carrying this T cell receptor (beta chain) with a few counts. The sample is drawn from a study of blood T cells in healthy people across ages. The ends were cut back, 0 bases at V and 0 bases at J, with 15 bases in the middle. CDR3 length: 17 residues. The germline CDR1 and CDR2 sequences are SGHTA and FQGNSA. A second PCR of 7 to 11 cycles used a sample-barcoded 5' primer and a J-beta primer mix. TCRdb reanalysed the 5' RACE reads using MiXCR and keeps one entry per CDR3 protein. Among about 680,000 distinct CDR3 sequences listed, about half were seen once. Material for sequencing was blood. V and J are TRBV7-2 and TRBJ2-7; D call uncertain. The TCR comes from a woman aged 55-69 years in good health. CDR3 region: CASSLAPQLLGSYEQYF. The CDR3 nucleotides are TGTGCCAGCAGCTTAGCACCCCAGCTGTTGGGCTCCTACGAGCAGTACTTC.